The 6 T cell receptor beta chains reported below all come from one sample, sequenced in a study of T cell responses to AZD1222 COVID-19 vaccine. Method: immunoSEQ multiplex PCR; TCRdb's copy keeps in-frame clones and lacks some. Among some 130,000 clones listed, around 90% were seen once. Sample: peripheral blood, taken on day 0 of AZD1222 vaccination. The receptors shown here come from an adult in good health.

The chain has TRBV5-1 and TRBJ1-1; D remains unclear. The germline V gene encodes CDR1 SGHRS and CDR2 YFSETQ. The V end lost 4 bases, the J end lost 0 bases, and 13 bases lay between the germline ends. The length of the CDR3 is 15 residues. The CDR3 DNA is TGCGCCAGCAGCCTCTTTTTCGGGCTGAACACTGAAGCTTTCTTT. It specifies CASSLFFGLNTEAFF.

The chain carries TRBV20-1 and TRBJ1-4; D not resolved. This CDR3 has 11 residues. The germline V gene encodes CDR1 DFQATT and CDR2 SNEGSKA (reference sequence). V shed 6 bases and J shed 8 bases, with 10 bases lying between them. CDR3 in DNA: TGCAGTGCCACTCCGGGCGAAAAACTGTTTTTT. Amino acid sequence: CSATPGEKLFF.

The chain has TRBV18 and TRBJ2-1; no clear D. This CDR3 region has 15 residues. From germline, CDR1 is KGHSH and CDR2 LQKENI. With 0 bases removed from V and 8 bases from J, the gap between germline ends came to 14 bases. As DNA, the CDR3 is TGTGCCAGCTCACCACCAAACTCTGATTACTATGAGCAGTTCTTC. It yields the protein CASSPPNSDYYEQFF.

The genes are TRBV7-2 and TRBJ2-7; D is perhaps TRBD2 (6 bases). CDR1 is SGHTA and CDR2 is FQGNSA in the germline V gene. Trimming shortened V by 0 bases and J by 5 bases, and 14 bases separated the two germline ends. The CDR3 has 15 amino acids. The CDR3 nucleotides are TGTGCCAGCAGCTTAGCGGGCCGGGAGTCGAACGAGCAGTACTTC. It translates to CASSLAGRESNEQYF.

This clone has more than one count but fewer than ten. The J gene is TRBJ2-6, the V gene TRBV5-1, with D tentatively TRBD1 (5 bases). The CDR3 loop spans 18 amino acids. V was trimmed by 3 bases and J by 2 bases, leaving 18 bases between them. Per the germline V gene, CDR1 is SGHRS and CDR2 is YFSETQ. CDR3 bases: TGCGCCAGCAGCTCCGTGGGCAGGGCCCTTCCTGGGGCCAACGTCCTGACTTTC. This translates into CASSSVGRALPGANVLTF.

The chain couples TRBV20-1 to TRBJ1-2, with D hard to call. This CDR3 is built from 10 residues. The germline V and J ends were trimmed by 1 base and 8 bases, with 5 bases remaining between them. The germline V gene encodes CDR1 DFQATT and CDR2 SNEGSKA (reference sequence). In DNA form, the CDR3 reads TGCAGTGCTAGAGCTCTCGGCTACACCTTC. Protein product: CSARALGYTF.